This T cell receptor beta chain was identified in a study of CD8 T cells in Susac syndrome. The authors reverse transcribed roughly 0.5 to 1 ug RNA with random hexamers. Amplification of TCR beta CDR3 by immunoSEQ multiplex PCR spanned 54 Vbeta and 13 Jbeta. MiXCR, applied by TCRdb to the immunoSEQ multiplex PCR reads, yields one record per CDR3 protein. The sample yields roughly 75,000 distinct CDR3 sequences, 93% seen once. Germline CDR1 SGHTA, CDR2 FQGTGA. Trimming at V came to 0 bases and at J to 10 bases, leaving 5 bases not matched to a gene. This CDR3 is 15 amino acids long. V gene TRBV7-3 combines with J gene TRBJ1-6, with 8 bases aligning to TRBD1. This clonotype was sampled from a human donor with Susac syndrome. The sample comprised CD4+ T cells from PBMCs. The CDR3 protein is CASSLTGQAKSPLHF. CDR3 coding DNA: TGTGCCAGCAGCTTAACGGGACAGGCGAAATCACCCCTCCACTTT.